This record covers a single T cell receptor beta chain. Its antigen is as yet unknown. Trimming took off 3 bases at V and 3 bases at J, with 14 bases between the two ends. Germline assignment: CDR1 LNHNV and CDR2 YYDKDF (reference sequence). The CDR3 spans 15 residues. These data belong to a study of tumor-infiltrating lymphocytes in localized non-small cell lung cancer. Points from the study as a whole: Each assay used a separate piece of the same tissue. Not all patients were TCR sequenced, owing to tissue quantity. Immunotypes IM1 and IM2 had similar TCR-derived T-cell fractions.

Libraries were prepared by immunoSEQ multiplex PCR; TCRdb keeps only in-frame clonotypes and omits some of them. In the table there are about 14,000 clones, roughly 75% of which are singletons. The source material was lung tumor tissue. This clonotype was obtained from a human donor with non-small cell lung cancer. The chain has TRBV15 and TRBJ1-2; D is uncertain. For the CDR3, the DNA is TGTGCCACCAGCAGGACACCGGCGCCAGACTATGGCTACACCTTC. Protein product: CATSRTPAPDYGYTF.